The present T cell receptor (beta chain) was sequenced within a study of early T cells in non-severe SARS-CoV-2 infection. About the study: Bulk RNA from unsorted whole blood was sequenced; chains were unpaired.

This CDR3 has 15 residues. V dropped 2 bases and J dropped 5 bases, with 15 bases sitting between them. From germline, CDR1 is SNHLY and CDR2 FYNNEI. Separate cDNA molecules each had unique molecular identifiers attached to them. Each CDR3 protein gets one entry after TCRdb re-called the 5' RACE reads with MiXCR. This sample has over 75,000 distinct CDR3 sequences, with about 13% found just once. The sample holds a few counts of this clonotype. This clonotype was obtained from an adult who was a healthcare worker with PCR-confirmed SARS-CoV-2 infection or an uninfected control (not recorded which). This rearrangement joins TRBV2 to TRBJ1-1, with D possibly matching TRBD1 (5 bases). The sample consisted of whole blood. The CDR3 coding sequence is TGTGCCAGCAGTGAATCTGGGGCAAAGGGAACTGAAGCTTTCTTT. It yields the protein CASSESGAKGTEAFF.